These 26 T cell receptor beta chains were all obtained from the same sample, sequenced in a study of patients and donors after allogeneic stem cell transplantation. TCRdb analysed the RT-PCR reads with MiXCR anew, one entry per CDR3 protein. This sample has 150,000 to 200,000 distinct CDR3 sequences; about a quarter occur once, and the top ten carry 25% to 30%. Sequencing was carried out using blood, either unsorted or a sorted T cell fraction (not recorded which). These receptors all stem from a human donor who was either an allogeneic HSCT recipient or a stem cell or donor lymphocyte infusion donor (not recorded which). It is not recorded whose cells these are; they may come from a transplant donor.

V and J are TRBV5-1 and TRBJ2-7; 7 bases agree with TRBD1. The CDR3 consists of 14 residues. The germline V gene has CDR1 SGHRS and CDR2 YFSETQ. The junction had 4 bases not matched to a gene; V was cut back by 3 bases and J by 1 base. CDR3 region: CASSSRTGSYEQYF. The CDR3, as DNA: TGCGCCAGCAGCTCAAGGACAGGTTCCTACGAGCAGTACTTC.

This clonotype was seen a handful of times. The gene calls are TRBV11-3 and TRBJ1-1; no clear D gene. Trimming shortened V by 0 bases and J by 7 bases, and 9 bases separated the two germline ends. The CDR3 length is 13 residues. Per the germline V gene, CDR1 is SGHNT and CDR2 is YENEEA. CDR3 protein: CASSLDGSSEAFF. CDR3 DNA sequence: TGTGCCAGCAGCTTAGATGGGTCCAGTGAAGCTTTCTTT.

V usage is TRBV29-1 and J usage is TRBJ1-2; D perhaps matches TRBD1 (5 bases). The germline V gene encodes CDR1 SQVTM and CDR2 ANQGSEA. The CDR3 length is 14 residues. Trimming took off 4 bases at V and 4 bases at J, with 16 bases between the two ends. The chain's CDR3 is CSVVLIDSLYGYTF. The CDR3 DNA sequence: TGCAGCGTTGTTTTAATTGACAGCCTCTATGGCTACACCTTC.

This chain connects TRBV15 to TRBJ1-6; unclear D gene. Germline CDR1 reads LNHNV; CDR2 reads YYDKDF (reference sequence). The CDR3 consists of 13 residues. Trimming pared 1 base from V and 14 bases from J, leaving 12 bases between. This CDR3 is CATSRVGPVALHF. CDR3 nucleotide sequence: TGTGCCACCAGCAGAGTGGGCCCGGTGGCCCTCCACTTT.

This clonotype came up a few times. The rearrangement joins TRBV6-5 to TRBJ1-6; D is ambiguous. Germline V CDR1 and CDR2: MNHEY, SVGAGI. Trimming stripped 0 bases from V and 0 bases from J, with 9 bases between. CDR3 length: 17 amino acids. The CDR3 loop is CASSYSPDRSYNSPLHF. CDR3 DNA sequence: TGTGCCAGCAGTTACTCCCCGGACCGCTCCTATAATTCACCCCTCCACTTT.

This clonotype came up a few times. This chain joins TRBV12-3 or TRBV12-4 and TRBJ2-4; D gene ambiguous. The CDR3 length is 15 residues. Between the trimmed V and J ends, which lost 0 bases and 5 bases, there was a span of 11 bases. The CDR3 reads CASSLAQTAENIQYF. The CDR3 DNA reads TGTGCCAGCAGTTTAGCGCAGACGGCCGAAAACATTCAGTACTTC.

The J gene is TRBJ1-4, the V gene TRBV12-3 or TRBV12-4, with 9 bases lining up with TRBD1. The CDR3 is 13 amino acids. Losses at the gene ends were 8 bases for V and 8 bases for J; bases not matched to a gene: 6. DNA of the CDR3: TGTGCCAGCCAGGACAGGGGTCGGGAAAAACTGTTTTTT. Its translation is CASQDRGREKLFF.

This clonotype was recorded many times. The chain is built from TRBV21-1 and TRBJ1-1; TRBD1, as called in the table, went unchecked against the DNA. TRBV21-1 is marked as a pseudogene. This CDR3 contains 11 residues. In DNA form, the CDR3 reads TGTGCCAGCATATGGGGGGTCGAAGCTTTCTTT. Translated, it gives CASIWGVEAFF.

This clonotype was found many times. The chain uses TRBV25-1 and TRBJ1-1; D call uncertain. V lost 1 base to trimming and J lost 3 bases, with 3 bases between them. From germline, CDR1 is MGHDK and CDR2 SYGVNS. The CDR3 is 12 amino acids. This chain's CDR3 is CASSEFDTEAFF. The CDR3 DNA sequence: TGTGCCAGCAGTGAATTCGACACTGAAGCTTTCTTT.

This clonotype has ten or more counts. The chain carries TRBV29-1 and TRBJ1-4; D not certain. This CDR3 is 15 amino acids long. Germline V gene sequence: CDR1 SQVTM, CDR2 ANQGSEA. Trimming shortened V by 5 bases and J by 3 bases, and 16 bases separated the two germline ends. This CDR3 is CSVCRGTSANEKLFF. CDR3 nucleotides: TGCAGCGTTTGTCGGGGAACGTCGGCTAATGAAAAACTGTTTTTT.

This clonotype appeared a few times. This chain joins TRBV20-1 and TRBJ1-1; tentative D call: TRBD1 (5 bases). The germline CDR1 and CDR2 sequences are DFQATT and SNEGSKA (reference sequence). The V and J ends lost 5 bases and 1 base respectively, with 11 bases between them. CDR3 size: 13 residues. Here the CDR3 reads CSAPRQTNTEAFF. In DNA, the CDR3 is TGCAGTGCTCCGCGACAGACGAACACTGAAGCTTTCTTT.

At least ten counts were recorded for this clonotype. This chain connects TRBV7-2 to TRBJ1-5; perhaps TRBD1 as D (6 bases). Trimming pared 2 bases from V and 4 bases from J, leaving 9 bases between. The CDR3 is 14 amino acids. Per germline, CDR1 SGHTA and CDR2 FQGNSA. This CDR3 reads CASSLSQGNQPQHF. CDR3 bases: TGTGCCAGCAGCTTATCTCAGGGGAATCAGCCCCAGCATTTT. The full variable domain, with the rest looked up from reference TRBV7-2 and TRBJ1-5, is GAGVSQSPSNKVTEKGKDVELRCDPISGHTALYWYRQSLGQGLEFLIYFQGNSAPDKSGLPSDRFSAERTGGSVSTLTIQRTQQEDSAVYLCASSLSQGNQPQHFGDGTRLSIL.

This clonotype was observed at least ten times. The chain links TRBV20-1 to TRBJ1-2, with D perhaps matching TRBD1 (5 bases). CDR1 DFQATT and CDR2 SNEGSKA come from the germline V gene (reference sequence). The CDR3 runs to 12 residues. V lost 5 bases, J lost 7 bases, and 14 bases lay in between. The chain's CDR3 is CSASGAGAGYTF. CDR3 sequence (DNA): TGCAGTGCTTCCGGGGCCGGGGCTGGCTACACCTTC.

This clonotype was recorded at least ten times. The rearrangement joins TRBV20-1 to TRBJ1-4; unclear D gene. CDR3 length: 15 amino acids. Germline CDR1 is DFQATT and CDR2 is SNEGSKA (reference sequence). The V and J ends lost 1 base and 7 bases respectively, with 16 bases between them. The CDR3: CSARAPGGGGEKLFF. The CDR3, as DNA: TGCAGTGCTAGAGCCCCGGGCGGTGGTGGTGAAAAACTGTTTTTT.

The genes are TRBV5-1 and TRBJ2-5, with 11 bases that match TRBD1. The CDR3 extends over 19 amino acids. From germline, CDR1 is SGHRS and CDR2 YFSETQ. The J segment lost 2 bases and the V segment lost 0 bases, leaving 12 bases of the junction unmatched. CDR3 protein: CASSLDVGRDRGIQETQYF. The CDR3 DNA sequence: TGCGCCAGCAGCTTGGATGTCGGAAGGGACAGGGGGATTCAAGAGACCCAGTACTTC.

The chain combines TRBV20-1 with TRBJ1-5; D unclear. CDR3 length equals 15 residues. Germline V gene data show CDR1 as DFQATT and CDR2 as SNEGSKA (reference sequence). V was shortened by 3 bases and J by 0 bases, with 12 bases between the two germline ends. The CDR3 loop reads CSARGGRISNQPQHF. CDR3 DNA: TGCAGTGCTAGGGGAGGACGGATTAGCAATCAGCCCCAGCATTTT.

This clonotype showed up just a few times. The chain employs TRBV7-9 and TRBJ1-1, with 7 bases matching TRBD1. The V segment lost 2 bases and the J segment 5 bases; nucleotides outside the gene matches: 5. Germline CDR1 SEHNR, CDR2 FQNEAQ (reference sequence). The CDR3 totals 14 residues. DNA of the CDR3: TGTGCCAGCAGCTTATCGCAGGGGGGGACTGAAGCTTTCTTT. Protein product: CASSLSQGGTEAFF. The full variable domain, its missing parts supplied by reference TRBV7-9 and TRBJ1-1, is DTGVSQNPRHKITKRGQNVTFRCDPISEHNRLYWYRQTLGQGPEFLTYFQNEAQLEKSRLLSDRFSAERPKGSFSTLEIQRTEQGDSAMYLCASSLSQGGTEAFFGQGTRLTVV.

CDR3 DNA sequence: TGTGCCATCAGGGCCGACCGGGACACAAACACTGAAGCTTTCTTT. Its protein product is CAIRADRDTNTEAFF. The chain combines TRBV10-3 with TRBJ1-1; tentatively, D is TRBD1 (6 bases). Germline-derived CDR1 and CDR2 are ENHRY and SYGVKD. V was trimmed by 6 bases and J by 2 bases, leaving 16 bases between them. The CDR3 sequence is 15 residues long.

As for this clonotype: Because the CDR3 is missing its conserved closing phenylalanine or tryptophan, this is likely a read error. This rearrangement joins TRBV5-1 to TRBJ2-2; D gene uncertain. Germline-derived CDR1 and CDR2 are SGHRS and YFSETQ. Trimming took 2 bases from V and 3 from J, leaving 8 bases between them. This CDR3 region has 14 residues. The CDR3 nucleotides are TGCGCCAGCAGCTTTGTACGTGACACCGGGGAGCTGTTTTTG. It encodes CASSFVRDTGELFL.

This clonotype was observed a handful of times. J is TRBJ2-3 and V is TRBV24-1; 7 bases line up with TRBD2. CDR3 length: 16 amino acids. Germline CDR1 reads KGHDR; CDR2 reads SFDVKD. With V trimmed by 2 bases and J by 2 bases, 6 bases remained unmatched. CDR3 coding DNA: TGTGCCACCAGTGATTCGACTAGCAGATACACAGATACGCAGTATTTT. Translation: CATSDSTSRYTDTQYF.

This clonotype was detected a few times. The rearrangement links TRBV13 to TRBJ2-7; D may be TRBD2 (5 bases). The V end was cut by 5 bases, the J end by 3 bases, with 8 bases between. This CDR3 comprises 12 residues. Germline V CDR1 and CDR2: PRHDT, FYEKMQ (reference sequence). The CDR3 region has the DNA TGTGCCAGCAGCACACGGGACTACGAGCAGTACTTC. Translating it yields CASSTRDYEQYF.

Only a few counts were recorded for this clonotype. The chain links TRBV15 to TRBJ2-1; no firm D call. CDR1 and CDR2 from the germline V gene are LNHNV and YYDKDF (reference sequence). Trimming cost V 3 bases and J 7 bases, with 10 bases left between them. The CDR3 has 13 amino acids. The CDR3 DNA sequence: TGTGCCACCAGCAGGGAGAGATCTAATGAGCAGTTCTTC. Translating gives CATSRERSNEQFF.

The chain couples TRBV6-2 or TRBV6-3 to TRBJ2-2; possibly TRBD2 for D (5 bases). The CDR3 runs 15 residues. Deletions cut 2 bases from V and 6 bases from J, with 13 bases between. Germline V gene sequence: CDR1 MNHEY, CDR2 SVGEGT. CDR3 bases: TGTGCCAGCAGTTACCCTAGCACGACCGCCGGGGAGCTGTTTTTT. Encoded protein: CASSYPSTTAGELFF.

The gene calls are TRBV20-1 and TRBJ2-5; TRBD2 aligns across 7 bases. This CDR3 region has 14 residues. Germline CDR1 and CDR2: DFQATT and SNEGSKA (reference sequence). The V gene end was trimmed by 0 bases and the J gene end by 5 bases; junction bases not matched to a gene: 6. DNA of the CDR3: TGCAGTGCTAGAGAACCTAGCGGCGGGGAGACCCAGTACTTC. It is translated as CSAREPSGGETQYF.

This clonotype showed up just a few times. J is TRBJ1-1 and V is TRBV29-1; no firm D call. Germline values: CDR1 SQVTM, CDR2 ANQGSEA. The V and J ends lost 3 bases and 5 bases respectively, with 7 bases between them. There are 11 residues in the CDR3. As DNA, the CDR3 is TGCAGCGTTGACAGTCCGACTGAAGCTTTCTTT. It yields the protein CSVDSPTEAFF. Variable domain in full (rest from reference TRBV29-1 and TRBJ1-1): SAVISQKPSRDICQRGTSLTIQCQVDSQVTMMFWYRQQPGQSLTLIATANQGSEATYESGFVIDKFPISRPNLTFSTLTVSNMSPEDSSIYLCSVDSPTEAFFGQGTRLTVV.

The chain combines TRBV7-2 with TRBJ2-5; unclear D gene. The CDR3 runs to 14 residues. V gave up 7 bases and J gave up 0 bases, with 12 bases separating them. Germline CDR1 reads SGHTA; CDR2 reads FQGNSA. The CDR3 reads CASTPGRYQETQYF. The CDR3 region has the DNA TGTGCCAGCACCCCGGGCCGATACCAAGAGACCCAGTACTTC.